Shown below are 30 T cell receptor beta chains from a single sample sequenced in a study of blood T cell repertoires in COVID-19. Sequencing used immunoSEQ multiplex PCR; TCRdb keeps in-frame clones, though not all of them. The data show under 450,000 clones, just over 90% seen once. Sequencing was carried out using PBMCs or T cells enriched from blood (not recorded which). All receptors derive from a woman aged 40 to 55 who had been exposed to COVID-19.

This clone came up once. The gene calls are TRBV2 and TRBJ1-3; D gene uncertain. The germline V and J ends were trimmed by 7 bases and 4 bases, with 8 bases remaining between them. Germline lookup yields CDR1 SNHLY and CDR2 FYNNEI. The CDR3 consists of 12 residues. The CDR3 DNA sequence: TGTGCCAGCAATGGGCAAGGAAACACCATATATTTT. Its protein is CASNGQGNTIYF. Complete variable domain (other parts from reference TRBV2 and TRBJ1-3): EPEVTQTPSHQVTQMGQEVILRCVPISNHLYFYWYRQILGQKVEFLVSFYNNEISEKSEIFDDQFSVERPDGSNFTLKIRSTKLEDSAMYFCASNGQGNTIYFGEGSWLTVV.

The J gene is TRBJ1-2, the V gene TRBV7-9, with D perhaps TRBD1 (6 bases). V was cut by 4 bases and J by 4 bases, with 13 bases left in between. This CDR3 contains 14 residues. Germline V gives CDR1 SEHNR, CDR2 FQNEAQ (reference sequence). CDR3 in DNA: TGTGCCAGCAGCTCAGGGACACTGTCCTATGGCTACACCTTC. This encodes CASSSGTLSYGYTF.

CDR3 residues: CAWTRQGTNTEAFF. In DNA form, the CDR3 reads TGTGCCTGGACTAGACAGGGGACGAACACTGAAGCTTTCTTT. The chain combines TRBV30 with TRBJ1-1; 8 nucleotides align to TRBD1. Germline V lookup: CDR1 GTSNPN, CDR2 SVGIG (reference sequence). The junction had 5 bases not matched to a gene; V was cut back by 4 bases and J by 1 base. The CDR3 is made up of 14 amino acids.

The CDR3 region has the DNA TGTGCCAGTACTCAGAGGACAGCTCTTACTGAAGCTTTCTTT. Its translation is CASTQRTALTEAFF. The chain combines TRBV19 with TRBJ1-1; D might be TRBD1 (6 bases). Germline V gene sequence: CDR1 LNHDA, CDR2 SQIVND (reference sequence). CDR3 size: 14 residues. With 7 bases removed from V and 5 bases from J, the gap between germline ends came to 17 bases.

This rearrangement joins TRBV11-2 to TRBJ1-6, with 8 bases that match TRBD1. The CDR3 has 16 residues. V lost 5 bases to trimming and J lost 2 bases; unmatched junction nucleotides: 5. CDR1 SGHAT and CDR2 FQNNGV come from the germline V gene. The CDR3 reads CASSQTGGAYNSPLHF. The CDR3 nucleotides are TGTGCCAGCAGCCAAACAGGGGGGGCCTATAATTCACCCCTCCACTTT.

The chain employs TRBV27 and TRBJ2-7, with TRBD2 identical over 7 bases. With 2 bases clipped from V and 2 bases from J, the junction kept 6 bases outside the gene matches. This CDR3 comprises 15 residues. The germline V gene encodes CDR1 MNHEY and CDR2 SMNVEV (reference sequence). CDR3 in DNA: TGTGCCAGCAGTTTAGGGGGGGGAGATCCCTACGAGCAGTACTTC. It specifies CASSLGGGDPYEQYF.

The chain couples TRBV7-6 to TRBJ1-4; tentative D call: TRBD1 (5 bases). The CDR3 totals 15 residues. Germline V gene sequence: CDR1 SGHVS, CDR2 FNYEAQ. The germline V and J ends were trimmed by 4 bases and 7 bases, with 16 bases remaining between them. CDR3: CASSSTGGFGEKLFF. CDR3 nucleotides: TGTGCCAGCAGCTCCACAGGCGGTTTCGGTGAAAAACTGTTTTTT.

This clone was observed a handful of times. This chain connects TRBV15 to TRBJ1-2; 8 bases are a match to TRBD1. The germline CDR1 and CDR2 sequences are LNHNV and YYDKDF (reference sequence). This CDR3 has 15 amino acids. The V gene end was trimmed by 6 bases and the J gene end by 2 bases; junction bases not matched to a gene: 8. The CDR3 DNA reads TGTGCCACCAGGACTTTACGGACAGGGAACTATGGCTACACCTTC. Translating it yields CATRTLRTGNYGYTF.

The V call is TRBV5-8, the J call TRBJ1-3; possibly TRBD1 for D (5 bases). Germline-derived CDR1 and CDR2 are SGHTS and YDEGEE. The germline V and J ends were trimmed by 0 bases and 2 bases, with 9 bases remaining between them. This CDR3 comprises 15 residues. CDR3 sequence: CASSLGRAPGNTIYF. The DNA for the CDR3 is TGTGCCAGCAGCTTGGGCAGGGCTCCTGGAAACACCATATATTTT.

A single count supports this clone. V usage is TRBV13 and J usage is TRBJ2-7; 7 bases map to TRBD1. Germline CDR1 and CDR2: PRHDT and FYEKMQ (reference sequence). With V trimmed by 0 bases and J by 2 bases, 4 bases remained unmatched. This CDR3 spans 15 amino acids. Written as DNA, the CDR3 is TGTGCCAGCAGCTTAGGAGGGGGCGCCCCCTACGAGCAGTACTTC. Translation: CASSLGGGAPYEQYF.

This sequence joins TRBV10-3 and TRBJ2-3; 8 nucleotides line up with TRBD1. The germline V gene encodes CDR1 ENHRY and CDR2 SYGVKD. The CDR3 runs to 14 residues. V lost 7 bases to trimming and J lost 6 bases; unmatched junction nucleotides: 9. The CDR3 coding sequence is TGTGCCATCACCGCAGGGGGCTATCTCGATACGCAGTATTTT. It yields the protein CAITAGGYLDTQYF.

The V and J genes are TRBV3-1 (or the pseudogene TRBV3-2) and TRBJ2-2; 7 bases line up with TRBD2. The germline gives CDR1 LGHDT, CDR2 YNNKEL (reference sequence). This CDR3 spans 16 amino acids. J gave up 6 bases and V 0 bases, and 7 bases lay outside the gene matches. CDR3 in amino acids: CASSQDRGGSPGELFF. CDR3 nucleotides: TGTGCCAGCAGCCAAGATCGGGGAGGGTCCCCCGGGGAGCTGTTTTTT.

V usage is TRBV28 and J usage is TRBJ1-2, with 7 bases lining up with TRBD1. Germline loops: CDR1 MDHEN, CDR2 SYDVKM. The ends lost 2 bases at V and 4 bases at J; junction bases unmatched: 1. The CDR3 length is 13 residues. In DNA form, the CDR3 reads TGTGCCAGCAGTTTAACAGGGGCCTATGGCTACACCTTC. Residues: CASSLTGAYGYTF.

The chain couples TRBV19 to TRBJ1-3; 7 positions agree with TRBD1. V gave up 6 bases and J gave up 2 bases; unmatched junction bases: 7. CDR3 length: 15 residues. The germline V gene has CDR1 LNHDA and CDR2 SQIVND (reference sequence). The CDR3 region is CASRRGTVAGNTIYF. The CDR3 DNA reads as TGTGCCAGTAGAAGGGGGACAGTAGCTGGAAACACCATATATTTT.

The J gene is TRBJ1-5, the V gene TRBV5-6; D unclear. Trimming took off 2 bases at V and 0 bases at J, with 6 bases between the two ends. Germline CDR1 reads SGHDT; CDR2 reads YYEEEE. The CDR3 covers 14 residues. The CDR3 region is CASSFRGSNQPQHF. In nucleotides, the CDR3 is TGTGCCAGCAGCTTTCGGGGTAGCAATCAGCCCCAGCATTTT.

The rearrangement uses TRBV6-5 and TRBJ1-3, with D hard to call. V was cut by 6 bases and J by 0 bases, with 9 bases left in between. Germline CDR1 reads MNHEY; CDR2 reads SVGAGI. This CDR3 region has 14 residues. DNA for the CDR3: TGTGCCAGCAGACCCCCTAGCTCTGGAAACACCATATATTTT. This encodes CASRPPSSGNTIYF.

Only one count was recorded for this clone. V gene TRBV30 combines with J gene TRBJ1-1, with 8 positions matching TRBD1. V lost 5 bases, J lost 4 bases, and 9 bases stayed unmatched. There are 14 residues in the CDR3. Germline values: CDR1 GTSNPN, CDR2 SVGIG (reference sequence). In DNA, the CDR3 is TGTGCCTGGGGCTCTTTACAGGGGGGCACTGAAGCTTTCTTT. It is translated as CAWGSLQGGTEAFF.

J is TRBJ1-1 and V is TRBV14; no definite D call. This CDR3 region has 18 residues. V dropped 1 base and J dropped 0 bases, with 18 bases sitting between them. Germline V gene sequence: CDR1 SGHDN, CDR2 FVKESK. The chain's CDR3 is CASSQVGPRHDMNTEAFF. As DNA, the CDR3 is TGTGCCAGCAGCCAAGTTGGTCCGCGCCACGATATGAACACTGAAGCTTTCTTT.

This chain joins TRBV19 and TRBJ1-1, with TRBD1 matching 8 bases. Germline V gene lookup returns CDR1 LNHDA and CDR2 SQIVND (reference sequence). This CDR3 has 14 amino acids. The CDR3 DNA is TGTGTGGCGGACACAGGGGGAGCGAACACTGAAGCTTTCTTT. Translation: CVADTGGANTEAFF.

The CDR3 loop is CASSQTYRGPNKNIQYF. CDR3 nucleotides: TGTGCCAGCAGCCAAACGTACAGGGGGCCCAACAAAAACATTCAGTACTTC. The chain couples TRBV3-1 (or the pseudogene TRBV3-2) to TRBJ2-4; 9 nucleotides line up with TRBD1. The CDR3 is 17 amino acids. In germline, CDR1 is LGHDT, CDR2 YNNKEL (reference sequence). The J segment lost 3 bases and the V segment lost 2 bases, leaving 8 bases of the junction unmatched.

There are a few counts of this clone. J is TRBJ2-7 and V is TRBV7-8; 9 bases align to TRBD1. This CDR3 comprises 18 residues. From germline, CDR1 is SGHVS and CDR2 FQNEAQ. The J segment lost 2 bases and the V segment lost 0 bases, leaving 11 bases of the junction unmatched. The CDR3 loop reads CASSLANVLGQGTYEQYF. DNA of the CDR3: TGTGCCAGCAGCTTAGCTAATGTTCTGGGACAGGGAACCTACGAGCAGTACTTC.

The chain recombines TRBV2 with TRBJ1-1; TRBD1 aligns across 9 bases. CDR1 is SNHLY and CDR2 is FYNNEI in the germline V gene. The V gene end was trimmed by 8 bases and the J gene end by 6 bases; junction bases not matched to a gene: 10. CDR3 size: 14 residues. The chain's CDR3 is CASLGDRASPEAFF. The CDR3, as DNA: TGTGCCAGCCTAGGGGACAGGGCCAGCCCTGAAGCTTTCTTT.

Comment on this clone: This specimen includes other DNA sequences encoding the same CDR3. The chain uses TRBV19 and TRBJ1-6, with TRBD1 matching 9 bases. Trimming removed 5 bases from V and 11 bases from J; junction bases left unmatched: 1. Germline V CDR1 and CDR2: LNHDA, SQIVND (reference sequence). CDR3 length equals 12 residues. The CDR3 protein is CASSRQGAPLHF. In DNA, the CDR3 is TGTGCCAGTAGTCGACAGGGGGCACCCCTCCACTTT.

The V gene is TRBV19, the J gene TRBJ2-7; 8 bases are a match to TRBD1. The V segment lost 4 bases and the J segment 6 bases; nucleotides outside the gene matches: 11. The CDR3 spans 15 residues. Germline loops: CDR1 LNHDA, CDR2 SQIVND (reference sequence). The CDR3, as DNA: TGTGCCAGTAGTACCTCCTCGGACAGGGTTAGCGAGCAGTACTTC. Translating gives CASSTSSDRVSEQYF.

V and J are TRBV30 and TRBJ1-2; unclear D gene. The CDR3 loop spans 13 amino acids. Germline values: CDR1 GTSNPN, CDR2 SVGIG (reference sequence). V was trimmed by 4 bases and J by 4 bases, leaving 13 bases between them. The CDR3: CAWIAGRPYGYTF. CDR3 bases: TGTGCCTGGATCGCGGGCAGGCCCTATGGCTACACCTTC. Supplemented by reference TRBV30 and TRBJ1-2, the full variable domain reads SQTIHQWPATLVQPVGSPLSLECTVEGTSNPNLYWYRQAAGRGLQLLFYSVGIGQISSEVPQNLSASRPQDRQFILSSKKLLLSDSGFYLCAWIAGRPYGYTFGSGTRLTVV.

V is TRBV20-1 and J is TRBJ1-1; 8 positions match TRBD1. J lost 1 base, V lost 3 bases, and 7 bases had no gene match. The germline V gene has CDR1 DFQATT and CDR2 SNEGSKA (reference sequence). This CDR3 has 15 residues. CDR3 residues: CSASPGGKRNTEAFF. CDR3 in DNA: TGCAGTGCTAGTCCAGGGGGCAAACGGAACACTGAAGCTTTCTTT.

This clone was detected only a few times. This chain links TRBV5-6 with TRBJ1-1; no definite D call. CDR1 and CDR2 from the germline V gene are SGHDT and YYEEEE. The CDR3 spans 15 residues. Trimming took off 0 bases at V and 1 base at J, with 10 bases between the two ends. CDR3 region: CASSLAGGPNTEAFF. CDR3 coding DNA: TGTGCCAGCAGCTTGGCCGGAGGGCCGAACACTGAAGCTTTCTTT.

The chain links TRBV12-5 to TRBJ1-2; 8 bases are a match to TRBD1. The germline gives CDR1 LGHNT, CDR2 FRNRAP. This CDR3 contains 12 residues. V lost 4 bases and J lost 7; bases outside the gene matches: 2. Here the CDR3 reads CASGSGGGGYTF. CDR3 DNA: TGTGCTAGTGGTTCAGGGGGCGGTGGCTACACCTTC.

The rearrangement links TRBV15 to TRBJ2-3; maybe TRBD2 (6 bases). V was clipped by 6 bases and J by 2 bases, with 15 bases between them. The CDR3 extends over 15 amino acids. Germline-derived CDR1 and CDR2 are LNHNV and YYDKDF (reference sequence). DNA of the CDR3: TGTGCCACCAGTAGCCGGCGGGGTATCACAGATACGCAGTATTTT. Encoded protein: CATSSRRGITDTQYF.

This clone has a single count. V gene TRBV25-1 combines with J gene TRBJ1-2, with D unresolved. V was cut by 4 bases and J by 3 bases, with 9 bases left in between. CDR3 length equals 13 residues. CDR1 MGHDK and CDR2 SYGVNS come from the germline V gene. CDR3 nucleotide sequence: TGTGCCAGCAGTGTAAACAGTTACTATGGCTACACCTTC. This sequence encodes CASSVNSYYGYTF.